The subject of this entry is one T cell receptor (beta chain). Its antigen is still unknown. This was the immunoSEQ version 4 assay in survey mode. Generated by immunoSEQ multiplex PCR, the TCRdb table keeps only in-frame clones and is missing some. The sample yields 25,000 to 35,000 clones, roughly four fifths seen once. The data derive from a study of persistence of HIV-infected CD4 T cells. Notes on the study in general: TCR oligoclonality correlated with proviral oligoclonality in the same sorted populations. CMV- and Gag-responding cells had lower TCRbeta richness than CD3/CD28-responding cells.

J lost 6 bases, V lost 6 bases, and 8 bases had no gene match. The germline V gene encodes CDR1 SGHRS and CDR2 YFSETQ. CDR3 length equals 14 residues. Stimulation used about 9.2 ug/mL lysate from CMV-infected fibroblasts. CD40L/CD69 double-negative CD45RO-high memory CD4+ T cells were collected. Before stimulation, PBMCs underwent CD8+ T cell depletion. The origin of this receptor is an adult man with HIV who was CMV-seropositive. The chain links TRBV5-1 to TRBJ2-2, with 7 nucleotides matching TRBD1. Sequenced material: CD4+ T cells sorted from PBMCs after roughly 18-hour stimulation, taken from a patient who received antiretroviral therapy. The CDR3 DNA reads TGCGCCAGCACCCTACAGGGGAATGCCGGGGAGCTGTTTTTT. Its protein product is CASTLQGNAGELFF.